This passage covers 4 T cell receptor beta chains from one sample sequenced in a study of T-cell memory formation after mild COVID-19. MiXCR was run by TCRdb on the 5' RACE reads, yielding one entry per CDR3 protein. The table lists fewer than 350,000 distinct CDR3 sequences, roughly an eighth of them singletons. The sample taken for sequencing was PBMCs or a T cell subset sorted from them (not recorded which). The receptors come from a man aged 18 to 30 who had mild COVID-19 (a few samples of this study predate the infection). Cell type and time point are not known.

The table lists this clonotype with many counts. This chain connects TRBV12-3 or TRBV12-4 to TRBJ2-5; 7 positions agree with TRBD2. V lost 2 bases to trimming and J lost 5 bases; unmatched junction nucleotides: 5. The CDR3 totals 14 residues. The CDR3 loop reads CASSLREGLETQYF. CDR3 coding DNA: TGTGCCAGCAGTTTAAGGGAGGGGCTGGAGACCCAGTACTTC.

The chain joins TRBV20-1 to TRBJ2-1, with TRBD2 matching 8 bases. With V trimmed by 6 bases and J by 6 bases, 1 base remained unmatched. The germline V gene encodes CDR1 DFQATT and CDR2 SNEGSKA (reference sequence). CDR3 size: 11 residues. In nucleotides, the CDR3 is TGCAGTGCCGGGAGGGGCAATGAGCAGTTCTTC. Its protein product is CSAGRGNEQFF.

A few counts support this clonotype. The chain combines TRBV5-6 with TRBJ2-7, with unresolved D. Per the germline V gene, CDR1 is SGHDT and CDR2 is YYEEEE. CDR3 length: 14 residues. V lost 2 bases to trimming and J lost 4 bases, with 13 bases between them. The CDR3 DNA is TGTGCCAGCAGCTTTTCTGACGGAATATACGAGCAGTACTTC. This sequence encodes CASSFSDGIYEQYF. Drawing the rest from reference TRBV5-6 and TRBJ2-7, the complete variable domain is DAGVTQSPTHLIKTRGQQVTLRCSPKSGHDTVSWYQQALGQGPQFIFQYYEEEERQRGNFPDRFSGHQFPNYSSELNVNALLLGDSALYLCASSFSDGIYEQYFGPGTRLTVT.

V usage is TRBV6-2 or TRBV6-3 and J usage is TRBJ2-4, with 7 bases identical to TRBD2. The V gene's germline CDR1 is MNHEY and CDR2 SVGEGT. With 5 bases clipped from V and 0 bases from J, the junction kept 1 base outside the gene matches. This CDR3 comprises 14 residues. CDR3 bases: TGTGCCAGCAGTAAGCGGGGAGCCAAAAACATTCAGTACTTC. It encodes CASSKRGAKNIQYF.